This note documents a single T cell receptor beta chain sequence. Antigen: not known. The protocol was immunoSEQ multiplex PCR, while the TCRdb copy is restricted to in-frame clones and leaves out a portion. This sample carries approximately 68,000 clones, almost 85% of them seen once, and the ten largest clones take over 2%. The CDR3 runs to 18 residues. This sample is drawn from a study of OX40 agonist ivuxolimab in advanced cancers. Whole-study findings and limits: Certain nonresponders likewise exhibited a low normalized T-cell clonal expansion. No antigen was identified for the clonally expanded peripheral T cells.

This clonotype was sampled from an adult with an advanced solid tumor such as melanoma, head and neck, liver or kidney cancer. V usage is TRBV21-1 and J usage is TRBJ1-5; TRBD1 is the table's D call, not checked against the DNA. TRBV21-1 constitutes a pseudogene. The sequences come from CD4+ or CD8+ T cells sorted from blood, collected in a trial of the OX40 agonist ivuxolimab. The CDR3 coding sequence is TGTGCCAGCTGCCTCCATGACAGGGGGGACTATAGCAATCAGCCCCAGCATTTT. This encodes CASCLHDRGDYSNQPQHF.